These 5 T cell receptor beta chains were sequenced from one sample in a study of shared clonotypes between healthy human individuals. Using immunoSEQ multiplex PCR, the repertoire was profiled, and TCRdb retains in-frame clones only, with some absent. There are about 380,000 clones in the sample; 96% occur only once, and about 0.34% lies in the top ten. Sequencing input: memory CD8+ T cells sorted from blood. The subset is: CD45RO+ cells pooled with CCR7-negative TemRA cells. The receptors here all came from a man aged 25 to 40 in good health.

Details on this clone: Other DNA sequences in the sample encode the same CDR3. The chain links TRBV7-9 to TRBJ2-7; a possible D gene is TRBD2 (6 bases). Trimming removed 5 bases at V and 1 base at J, with 6 bases between. This CDR3 comprises 12 residues. Per germline, CDR1 SEHNR and CDR2 FQNEAQ (reference sequence). The CDR3 DNA sequence: TGTGCCAGCAGCGGACTATCCTACGAGCAGTACTTC. Its translation: CASSGLSYEQYF.

V usage is TRBV2 and J usage is TRBJ2-7; the D is unclear. Per germline, CDR1 SNHLY and CDR2 FYNNEI. V was trimmed by 8 bases and J by 3 bases, leaving 8 bases between them. This CDR3 is 11 amino acids long. CDR3 nucleotide sequence: TGTGCCAGCGCCACCTACTACGAGCAGTACTTC. Its translation: CASATYYEQYF.

The chain links TRBV14 to TRBJ2-1; TRBD2 agrees at 9 bases. The CDR3 spans 17 residues. Germline V gene sequence: CDR1 SGHDN, CDR2 FVKESK. J lost 3 bases, V lost 4 bases, and 10 bases had no gene match. CDR3 amino acids: CASSPKPRLAVYNEQFF. DNA for the CDR3: TGTGCCAGCAGCCCCAAACCGCGACTAGCGGTCTACAATGAGCAGTTCTTC.

V usage is TRBV9 and J usage is TRBJ1-2, with D uncertain. The V end lost 3 bases, the J end lost 5 bases, and 5 bases lay between the germline ends. From germline, CDR1 is SGDLS and CDR2 YYNGEE. The CDR3 totals 11 residues. This chain's CDR3 is CASSASYGYTF. The CDR3 nucleotides are TGTGCCAGCAGCGCTAGTTATGGCTACACCTTC.

The chain couples TRBV7-9 to TRBJ2-3; no definite D call. Germline values: CDR1 SEHNR, CDR2 FQNEAQ (reference sequence). Trimming took off 6 bases at V and 5 bases at J, with 9 bases between the two ends. The CDR3 consists of 12 residues. DNA of the CDR3: TGTGCCAGCAGGAGAGGCGGAGATACGCAGTATTTT. Protein product: CASRRGGDTQYF. Using reference TRBV7-9 and TRBJ2-3 for the parts outside the CDR3, the full variable domain is DTGVSQNPRHKITKRGQNVTFRCDPISEHNRLYWYRQTLGQGPEFLTYFQNEAQLEKSRLLSDRFSAERPKGSFSTLEIQRTEQGDSAMYLCASRRGGDTQYFGPGTRLTVL.